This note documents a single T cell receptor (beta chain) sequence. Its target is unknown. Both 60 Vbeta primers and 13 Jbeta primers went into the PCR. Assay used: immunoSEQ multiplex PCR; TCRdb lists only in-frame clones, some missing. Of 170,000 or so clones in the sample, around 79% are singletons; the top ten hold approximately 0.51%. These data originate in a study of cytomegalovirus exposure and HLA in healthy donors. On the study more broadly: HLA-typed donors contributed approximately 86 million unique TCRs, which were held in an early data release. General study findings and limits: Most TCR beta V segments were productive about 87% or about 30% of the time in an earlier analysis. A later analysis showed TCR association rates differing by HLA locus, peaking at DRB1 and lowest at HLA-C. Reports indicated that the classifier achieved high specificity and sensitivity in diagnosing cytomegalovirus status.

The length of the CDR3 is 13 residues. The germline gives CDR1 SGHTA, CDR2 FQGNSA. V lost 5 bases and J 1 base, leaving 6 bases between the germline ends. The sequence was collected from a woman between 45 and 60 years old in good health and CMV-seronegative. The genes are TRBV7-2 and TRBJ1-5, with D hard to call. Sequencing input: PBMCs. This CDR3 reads CASSLRSNQPQHF. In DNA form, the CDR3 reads TGTGCCAGCAGCCTTCGGAGCAATCAGCCCCAGCATTTT.